The rows below give T cell receptor beta chains drawn from one sample of a study of early T cells in non-severe SARS-CoV-2 infection. TCRdb itself ran the 5' RACE reads through MiXCR, one entry per CDR3 protein. The table has under 70,000 distinct CDR3 sequences, 5.9% seen once. The source was whole blood, collected at baseline. The receptors shown here come from an adult who was a healthcare worker with PCR-confirmed SARS-CoV-2 infection or an uninfected control (not recorded which). The CDR3 runs from the conserved cysteine through the conserved F or W. Each record gives: V gene, J gene, D gene, clone size, CDR3 DNA, CDR3 protein. D genes are given only for firm matches. For some rows the clone size is stated as once, few or many, or as a class when expanded; others skip it.

>TRBV27|TRBJ2-3|TRBD1|few
TGTGCCAGCAGTTTCTACAGGGGCCCCATATCAAATATGATCACAGATACGCAGTATTTT
CASSFYRGPISNMITDTQYF
>TRBV7-9|TRBJ2-1|.|many
TGTGCCAGCAGCGTAAGCTACAATGAGCAGTTCTTC
CASSVSYNEQFF
>TRBV13|TRBJ2-5|.|few
TGTGCCAGCAGCTTAGGCGGGAGTCTCCAAGAGACCCAGTACTTC
CASSLGGSLQETQYF
>TRBV12-2|TRBJ2-2|.|.
TGTGCAAGTCGCTTAGATTCGTCAGCGGCACATCCCCACCGGGGAGCTGTTTTT
CASRLDSSAAHPHRGAVF
>TRBV9|TRBJ1-1|.|many
TGTGCCAGCAGCACCCGACCAAGAGTCACTGAAGCTTTCTTT
CASSTRPRVTEAFF
>TRBV6-6|TRBJ1-2|.|many
TGTGCCAGCACCTCCGGAGGCGACATTAACTATGGCTACACCTTC
CASTSGGDINYGYTF
>TRBV4-1|TRBJ2-7|TRBD2|many
TGCGCCAGCAGCCTCAAGACGGGGGGGGAGCGGTACGAGCAGTACTTC
CASSLKTGGERYEQYF
>TRBV7-2|TRBJ2-1|TRBD2|many
TGTGCCAGCAGCTTACTGGCGGGCGGGAGGCCGATCTACAATGAGCAGTTCTTC
CASSLLAGGRPIYNEQFF
>TRBV10-3|TRBJ2-1|.|many
TGTGCCATCAGTGAGCCCCTGACCGACGGCCGGAGGAGGAATGAGCAGTTCTTC
CAISEPLTDGRRRNEQFF
>TRBV12-5|TRBJ2-1|.|many
TGTGCTAGTGGTTTGGTATCCGGACGGGACTCCTACAATGAGCAGTTCTTC
CASGLVSGRDSYNEQFF
>TRBV5-5|TRBJ2-3|.|.
TGTGCCAGCAGCTTGGTTGTGGATACGCAGTATTTT
CASSLVVDTQYF
>TRBV20-1|TRBJ2-4|.|.
TGCAGTGCCCACAGCGGGCACATTCAGTACTTC
CSAHSGHIQYF
>TRBV7-2|TRBJ2-1|.|.
TGTGCCAGCAGCTCTAGGAATGAGCAGTTCTTC
CASSSRNEQFF
>TRBV4-3|TRBJ2-7|TRBD1|many
TGCGCCAGCAGCCAATTTGACAGGGCCAGCTCCTACGAGCAGTACTTC
CASSQFDRASSYEQYF
>TRBV19|TRBJ2-3|.|many
TGTGCCAGTTCCACCCCCCGTGGGGTGACACGGAGCACAGATACGCAGTATTTT
CASSTPRGVTRSTDTQYF
>TRBV2|TRBJ2-5|TRBD2|.
TGTGCCAGCCATTCCGTAGCGGGAGGACAAGAGACCCAGTACTTC
CASHSVAGGQETQYF
>TRBV28|TRBJ2-7|.|.
TGTGCCAGCAAGGATACGGTCGGACACTTCATCTACGAGCAGTACTTC
CASKDTVGHFIYEQYF
>TRBV6-1|TRBJ1-1|.|few
TGTGCCAGCAGTGAACTGGGGGACACTGAAGCTTTCTTT
CASSELGDTEAFF
>TRBV5-8|TRBJ2-7|.|few
TGTGCCAGCTCCCGGACCGGGGCCTACGAGCAGTACTTC
CASSRTGAYEQYF
>TRBV6-6|TRBJ2-7|TRBD1|few
TGTGCCAGCAGTTCCACCGGGACAGGGCTACACGAGCAGTACTTC
CASSSTGTGLHEQYF
>TRBV4-3|TRBJ1-1|.|many
TGCGCCAGCAGCCAAGAGCATATTGGGGAAGCTTTCTTT
CASSQEHIGEAFF
>TRBV5-4|TRBJ2-7|.|.
TGTGCCAGCAGCTTTGGGGAAGATCAATCCTACGAGCAGTACTTC
CASSFGEDQSYEQYF
>TRBV28|TRBJ1-5|.|few
TGTGCCAGCAACCGAGATCAGCCCCAGCATTTT
CASNRDQPQHF